These 26 T cell receptor beta chains share one sample of origin, sequenced in a study of STAT3 mutations in large granular lymphocyte leukemia. These receptors' antigens are unknown. Overall study results and limits: Every T-LGLL patient had at least one immunodominant TCRbeta clonotype.

The method was immunoSEQ multiplex PCR; TCRdb's version includes in-frame clones alone and lacks a portion of them. The sample consists of 30,000 to 35,000 clones, roughly 80% of them appearing once. Sequencing was done on a sample of peripheral blood mononuclear cells. Receptor source: a woman aged 45-60 years with T-cell large granular lymphocyte leukemia. Some clones in this sample may be carry-over from other donors' samples.

This clone was observed a few times. V usage is TRBV7-9 and J usage is TRBJ1-1; D ambiguous. V dropped 5 bases and J dropped 7 bases, with 5 bases sitting between them. Looked up from germline, CDR1 is SEHNR and CDR2 is FQNEAQ (reference sequence). The CDR3 is made up of 10 amino acids. The DNA of the CDR3 is TGTGCCAGCAGCCCCTTTGAAGCTTTCTTT. Protein: CASSPFEAFF.

This chain uses TRBV4-3 with TRBJ2-3; D remains ambiguous. The CDR3 runs to 15 residues. Germline V gene lookup returns CDR1 LGHNA and CDR2 YSLEER. The germline V and J ends were trimmed by 2 bases and 1 base, with 10 bases remaining between them. The CDR3 bases are TGCGCCAGCAGCCAAAACCCCGTGGGCACAGATACGCAGTATTTT. Translation: CASSQNPVGTDTQYF.

The chain links TRBV9 to TRBJ2-7; D remains unclear. CDR1 and CDR2 from the germline V gene are SGDLS and YYNGEE. V was clipped by 10 bases and J by 7 bases, with 9 bases between them. The CDR3 is made up of 9 amino acids. The CDR3 DNA is TGTGCCCCAAACAAGGAGCAGTACTTC. Protein sequence: CAPNKEQYF.

V and J are TRBV4-1 and TRBJ2-7; 8 bases match TRBD2. V was pared by 4 bases and J by 0 bases, with 8 bases of the junction left unmatched. Germline-derived CDR1 and CDR2 are MGHRA and YSYEKL. CDR3 size: 16 residues. The CDR3 DNA is TGCGCCAGCAGCCTCCTTAGCGGGGAAAGCTCCTACGAGCAGTACTTC. This encodes CASSLLSGESSYEQYF.

CDR3 sequence reads: CSVDGRVTEAFF. The CDR3 DNA reads as TGCAGCGTTGACGGCAGGGTCACTGAAGCTTTCTTT. The chain combines TRBV29-1 with TRBJ1-1; possibly TRBD1 for D (5 bases). The CDR3 runs 12 residues. Germline lookup yields CDR1 SQVTM and CDR2 ANQGSEA. Trimming left V 3 bases short and J 4 bases short, with 9 bases between.

A word on this clone: The sample holds other DNA sequences that translate to the same CDR3. The V call is TRBV5-1, the J call TRBJ2-2; no clear D. Looked up from germline, CDR1 is SGHRS and CDR2 is YFSETQ. V lost 0 bases and J 1 base, leaving 1 base between the germline ends. The CDR3 loop spans 13 amino acids. The CDR3 here is CASSLGNTGELFF. DNA of the CDR3: TGCGCCAGCAGCTTGGGGAACACCGGGGAGCTGTTTTTT. Drawing the rest from reference TRBV5-1 and TRBJ2-2, the complete variable domain is KAGVTQTPRYLIKTRGQQVTLSCSPISGHRSVSWYQQTPGQGLQFLFEYFSETQRNKGNFPGRFSGRQFSNSRSEMNVSTLELGDSALYLCASSLGNTGELFFGEGSRLTVL.

The V gene is TRBV27, the J gene TRBJ1-1, with TRBD1 as a possible D gene (5 bases). Germline V gene lookup returns CDR1 MNHEY and CDR2 SMNVEV (reference sequence). This CDR3 is built from 13 residues. Trimming took 2 bases from V and 4 from J, leaving 8 bases between them. CDR3 region: CASSLQGGTEAFF. The CDR3, as DNA: TGTGCCAGCAGTTTACAGGGCGGCACTGAAGCTTTCTTT.

Here the CDR3 reads CACRQGALNTEAFF. Written as DNA, the CDR3 is TGTGCCTGCCGGCAGGGCGCACTGAACACTGAAGCTTTCTTT. The V gene is TRBV6-6, the J gene TRBJ1-1, with TRBD1 as a possible D gene (5 bases). The CDR3 sequence is 14 residues long. V was trimmed by 11 bases and J by 0 bases, leaving 16 bases between them. Per germline, CDR1 MNHNY and CDR2 SVGAGI (reference sequence).

The CDR3 spells CASTRTSGSGEQYF. The DNA of the CDR3 is TGCGCCAGCACGAGGACTAGCGGGAGCGGCGAGCAGTACTTC. This chain uses TRBV10-2 with TRBJ2-7; 13 bases align to TRBD2. The V gene's germline CDR1 is WSHSY and CDR2 SAAADI. V was clipped by 7 bases and J by 6 bases; unmatched bases: 6. The CDR3 spans 14 residues.

V is TRBV7-8 and J is TRBJ1-5, with D uncertain. Germline V gene data show CDR1 as SGHVS and CDR2 as FQNEAQ. The CDR3 loop spans 13 amino acids. V dropped 7 bases and J dropped 5 bases, with 12 bases sitting between them. CDR3 amino acids: CASTPGPDQPQHF. DNA of the CDR3: TGTGCCAGCACCCCCGGACCCGATCAGCCCCAGCATTTT.

This clone has just one count. The V and J genes are TRBV5-1 and TRBJ2-3, with a tentative D call TRBD2 (6 bases). Germline V gene sequence: CDR1 SGHRS, CDR2 YFSETQ. Trimming cost V 2 bases and J 3 bases, with 10 bases left between them. The CDR3 runs to 14 residues. In nucleotides, the CDR3 is TGCGCCAGCAGCTTAGGAGGGCGGACAGATACGCAGTATTTT. As protein: CASSLGGRTDTQYF.

The V gene is TRBV10-3, the J gene TRBJ2-7; 9 bases map to TRBD1. CDR3 size: 14 residues. Germline lookup yields CDR1 ENHRY and CDR2 SYGVKD. Trimming at V came to 2 bases and at J to 6 bases, leaving 5 bases not matched to a gene. The CDR3 DNA reads as TGTGCCATCAGTGAGCGGACAGGGGTCGGCGAGCAGTACTTC. Its translation is CAISERTGVGEQYF.

This chain joins TRBV11-2 and TRBJ2-7; the D call may be TRBD1 or TRBD2 (5 bases each). From germline, CDR1 is SGHAT and CDR2 FQNNGV. V was shortened by 4 bases and J by 7 bases, with 20 bases between the two germline ends. The CDR3 consists of 15 residues. CDR3 in amino acids: CASSWGGLGGKEQYF. For the CDR3, the DNA is TGTGCCAGCAGCTGGGGCGGGTTAGGCGGAAAAGAGCAGTACTTC.

The V gene is TRBV11-2, the J gene TRBJ1-3; 8 nucleotides align to TRBD1. CDR1 is SGHAT, CDR2 FQNNGV, per germline. CDR3 length: 14 residues. Germline trimming cut 5 bases from V and 3 bases from J; bases unmatched to any gene: 3. CDR3 coding DNA: TGTGCCAGCAGCCGGACAGGGAATGGAAACACCATATATTTT. Translation gives CASSRTGNGNTIYF.

This chain connects TRBV2 to TRBJ2-7; 9 nucleotides agree with TRBD1. The CDR3 covers 15 residues. In germline, CDR1 is SNHLY, CDR2 FYNNEI. With 3 bases clipped from V and 6 bases from J, the junction kept 9 bases outside the gene matches. CDR3 protein: CASSEFRDRVLEQYF. The CDR3 coding sequence is TGTGCCAGCAGTGAGTTCCGGGACAGGGTACTCGAGCAGTACTTC.

V usage is TRBV7-2 and J usage is TRBJ1-1; the D gene is possibly TRBD1 (5 bases). V was trimmed by 3 bases and J by 0 bases, leaving 8 bases between them. Germline CDR1 SGHTA, CDR2 FQGNSA. The CDR3 sequence is 14 residues long. Written as DNA, the CDR3 is TGTGCCAGCAGCTTGGGGGGTATGAACACTGAAGCTTTCTTT. Amino acid sequence: CASSLGGMNTEAFF.

This clone has just a few counts. The chain is built from TRBV19 and TRBJ1-1; D possibly corresponds to TRBD1 (5 bases). Germline V CDR1 and CDR2: LNHDA, SQIVND (reference sequence). The V end lost 5 bases, the J end lost 6 bases, and 19 bases lay between the germline ends. This CDR3 contains 15 residues. CDR3 residues: CASSPLWGEYAEAFF. Written as DNA, the CDR3 is TGTGCCAGTAGTCCTCTCTGGGGGGAGTACGCTGAAGCTTTCTTT.

This clone was observed once. A junction boundary mismatches the germline segment, possibly from a read error. CDR3 protein: CASSLGLRADF. As DNA, the CDR3 is TGTGCCAGCAGTTTAGGGTTAAGGGCGGACTTC. V usage is TRBV28 and J usage is TRBJ2-7, with D hard to call. The CDR3 is 11 amino acids. Germline V gene lookup returns CDR1 MDHEN and CDR2 SYDVKM.

The genes are TRBV7-2 and TRBJ1-1, with D unresolved. The germline V gene has CDR1 SGHTA and CDR2 FQGNSA. This CDR3 spans 16 amino acids. The V gene lost 3 bases and the J gene lost 2 bases, with 16 bases spanning the gap. The CDR3 bases are TGTGCCAGCAGCTTGGAGCGACGATCAAGAAACACTGAAGCTTTCTTT. It encodes CASSLERRSRNTEAFF.

This rearrangement joins TRBV6-1 to TRBJ1-3; D is uncertain. The V end lost 8 bases, the J end lost 0 bases, and 8 bases lay between the germline ends. Germline loops: CDR1 MNHNS, CDR2 SASEGT. The CDR3 has 13 residues. CDR3 sequence reads: CASSSSSGNTIYF. CDR3 nucleotide sequence: TGTGCCAGCTCAAGTTCCTCTGGAAACACCATATATTTT.

J is TRBJ2-7 and V is TRBV5-4, with D possibly being TRBD1 (6 bases). Trimming took 5 bases from V and 0 from J, leaving 15 bases between them. This CDR3 is 15 amino acids long. Germline assignment: CDR1 SGHNT and CDR2 YYREEE (reference sequence). In DNA, the CDR3 is TGTGCCAGCAGGGCCGGGACGGACAGCTCCTACGAGCAGTACTTC. Its translation is CASRAGTDSSYEQYF.

The chain recombines TRBV5-1 with TRBJ2-3, with 8 nucleotides matching TRBD2. The CDR3 loop spans 15 amino acids. Unmatched junction bases numbered 8, after V lost 6 bases and J lost 2 bases. Germline-derived CDR1 and CDR2 are SGHRS and YFSETQ. The CDR3 DNA follows: TGCGCCAGCACCCAAGCGGGGGCCCTCACAGATACGCAGTATTTT. Residues: CASTQAGALTDTQYF.

CDR3 amino acids: CASSSDRESQQYF. The CDR3 DNA reads as TGTGCCAGCAGCTCTGACAGGGAGTCACAGCAGTACTTC. The chain is built from TRBV11-3 and TRBJ2-7; 7 positions agree with TRBD1. This CDR3 spans 13 amino acids. Germline loops: CDR1 SGHNT, CDR2 YENEEA. V shed 4 bases and J 8 bases; nucleotides not matched to a gene: 8.

This clone showed up just once. The chain joins TRBV28 to TRBJ1-5; the D gene is possibly TRBD1 (6 bases). Trimming cost V 5 bases and J 3 bases, with 14 bases left between them. The CDR3 is made up of 15 amino acids. The V gene's germline CDR1 is MDHEN and CDR2 SYDVKM. The CDR3 nucleotides are TGTGCCAGCAGTGTTTTACAGGGTCACAATCAGCCCCAGCATTTT. The encoded protein is CASSVLQGHNQPQHF.

The V call is TRBV19, the J call TRBJ1-5, with D possibly being TRBD1 (5 bases). Trimming pared 1 base from V and 0 bases from J, leaving 7 bases between. Germline V gene lookup returns CDR1 LNHDA and CDR2 SQIVND (reference sequence). The CDR3 runs 15 residues. The CDR3 coding sequence is TGTGCCAGTAGTATAGTAACAGGTAGCAATCAGCCCCAGCATTTT. Its protein product is CASSIVTGSNQPQHF.

The table lists this clone with a few counts. CDR3 coding DNA: TGTGCCAGCAGCTTAGATCTAATCGAGAGGGTAAGGAGCAATCAGCCCCAGCATTTT. The encoded protein is CASSLDLIERVRSNQPQHF. J is TRBJ1-5 and V is TRBV11-3; unclear D gene. CDR1 and CDR2 (germline): SGHNT, YENEEA. V was pared by 0 bases and J by 1 base, with 19 bases between. This CDR3 is 19 amino acids long.